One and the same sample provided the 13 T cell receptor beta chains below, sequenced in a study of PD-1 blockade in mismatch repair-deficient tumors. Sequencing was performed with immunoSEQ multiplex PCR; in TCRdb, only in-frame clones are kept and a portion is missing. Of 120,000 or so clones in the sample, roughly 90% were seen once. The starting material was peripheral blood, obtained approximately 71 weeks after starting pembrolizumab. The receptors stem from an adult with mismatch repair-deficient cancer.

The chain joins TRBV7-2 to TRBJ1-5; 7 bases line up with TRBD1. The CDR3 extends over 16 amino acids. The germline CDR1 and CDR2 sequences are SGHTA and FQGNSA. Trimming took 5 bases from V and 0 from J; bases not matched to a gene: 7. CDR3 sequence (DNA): TGTGCCAGCAGCGTTACAGGGGCCTATAGCAATCAGCCCCAGCATTTT. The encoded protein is CASSVTGAYSNQPQHF.

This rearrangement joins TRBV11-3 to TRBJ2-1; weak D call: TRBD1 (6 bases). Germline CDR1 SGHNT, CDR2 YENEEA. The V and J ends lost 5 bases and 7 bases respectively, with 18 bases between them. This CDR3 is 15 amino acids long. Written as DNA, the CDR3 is TGTGCCAGCAGCCCGGTTAGGGGGATTTTAAATGAGCAGTTCTTC. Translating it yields CASSPVRGILNEQFF.

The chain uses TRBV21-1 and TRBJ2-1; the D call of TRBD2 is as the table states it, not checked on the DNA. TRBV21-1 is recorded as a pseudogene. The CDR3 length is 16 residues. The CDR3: CASSKDREFYNNEQFF. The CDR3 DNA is TGTGCCAGCAGCAAAGATCGGGAGTTCTACAACAATGAGCAGTTCTTC.

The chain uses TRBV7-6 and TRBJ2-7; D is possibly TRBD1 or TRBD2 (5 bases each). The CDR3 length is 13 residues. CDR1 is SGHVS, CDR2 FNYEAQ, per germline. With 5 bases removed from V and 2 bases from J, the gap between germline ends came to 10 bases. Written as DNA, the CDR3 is TGTGCCAGCAGCAAAAGGGGACCCTACGAGCAGTACTTC. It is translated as CASSKRGPYEQYF.

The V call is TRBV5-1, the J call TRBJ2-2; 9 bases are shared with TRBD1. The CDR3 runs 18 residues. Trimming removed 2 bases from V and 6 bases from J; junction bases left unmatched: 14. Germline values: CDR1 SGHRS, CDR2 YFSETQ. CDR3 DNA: TGCGCCAGCAGCTTTTCGTGGGTAGTGGACAGGGGTGCCGGGGAGCTGTTTTTT. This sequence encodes CASSFSWVVDRGAGELFF.

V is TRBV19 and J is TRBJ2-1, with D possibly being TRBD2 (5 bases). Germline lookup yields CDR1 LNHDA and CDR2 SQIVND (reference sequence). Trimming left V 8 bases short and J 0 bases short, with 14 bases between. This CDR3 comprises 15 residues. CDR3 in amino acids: CASSGEGSSYNEQFF. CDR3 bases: TGTGCCAGTTCGGGCGAGGGTAGCTCCTACAATGAGCAGTTCTTC.

The CDR3 is CAISEMGLEPSTDTQYF. CDR3 in DNA: TGTGCCATCAGTGAAATGGGACTCGAACCTTCAACAGATACGCAGTATTTT. The chain links TRBV10-3 to TRBJ2-3; D might be TRBD2 (6 bases). The CDR3 consists of 17 residues. Trimming removed 3 bases from V and 3 bases from J, with 19 bases in between. Germline CDR1 and CDR2: ENHRY and SYGVKD.

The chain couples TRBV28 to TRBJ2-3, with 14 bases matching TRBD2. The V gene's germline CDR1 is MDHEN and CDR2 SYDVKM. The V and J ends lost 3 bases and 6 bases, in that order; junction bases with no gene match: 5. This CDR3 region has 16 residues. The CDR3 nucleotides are TGTGCCAGCAGTTTCGGGACTAGCGGGAGAGGTGATACGCAGTATTTT. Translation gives CASSFGTSGRGDTQYF.

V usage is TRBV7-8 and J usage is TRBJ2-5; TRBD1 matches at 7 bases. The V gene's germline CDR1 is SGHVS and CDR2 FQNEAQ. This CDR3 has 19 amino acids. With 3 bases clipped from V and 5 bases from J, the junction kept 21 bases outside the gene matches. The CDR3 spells CASSLFRDPGHSRGETQYF. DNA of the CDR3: TGTGCCAGCAGCTTGTTCCGTGACCCGGGACACAGCAGGGGGGAGACCCAGTACTTC.

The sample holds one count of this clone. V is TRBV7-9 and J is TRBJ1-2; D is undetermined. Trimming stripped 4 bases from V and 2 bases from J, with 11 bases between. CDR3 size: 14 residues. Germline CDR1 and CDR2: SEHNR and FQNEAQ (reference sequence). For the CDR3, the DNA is TGTGCCAGCAGCTACCCCGACGCGAACTATGGCTACACCTTC. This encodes CASSYPDANYGYTF.

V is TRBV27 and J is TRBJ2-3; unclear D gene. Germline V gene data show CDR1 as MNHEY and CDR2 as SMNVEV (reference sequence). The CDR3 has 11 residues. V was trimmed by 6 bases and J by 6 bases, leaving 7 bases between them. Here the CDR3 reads CASSLHDTQYF. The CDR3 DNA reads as TGTGCCAGCAGCCTACACGATACGCAGTATTTT.

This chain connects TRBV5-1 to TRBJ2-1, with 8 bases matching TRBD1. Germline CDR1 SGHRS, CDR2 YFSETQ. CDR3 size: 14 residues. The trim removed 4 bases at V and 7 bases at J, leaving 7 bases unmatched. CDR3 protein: CASSPMTGENEQFF. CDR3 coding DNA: TGCGCCAGCAGCCCAATGACAGGGGAGAATGAGCAGTTCTTC.

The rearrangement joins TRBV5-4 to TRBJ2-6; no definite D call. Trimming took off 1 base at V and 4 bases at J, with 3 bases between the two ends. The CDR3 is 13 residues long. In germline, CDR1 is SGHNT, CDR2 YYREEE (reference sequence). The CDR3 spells CASSLSGANVLTF. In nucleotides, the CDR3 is TGTGCCAGCAGCTTGTCAGGGGCCAACGTCCTGACTTTC.